This TCR beta chain derives from a study of shared clonotypes between healthy human individuals. Notes on the study in general: Having only a few donors restricted how much genetic and exposure-history diversity was captured.

Germline assignment: CDR1 LNHDA and CDR2 SQIVND (reference sequence). Trimming took 9 bases from V and 4 from J, leaving 13 bases between them. This CDR3 comprises 13 residues. Selected positively for CCR7 and CD45RO-negative, naive CD8 cells excluded terminally differentiated effector memory CD45RA+ cells. Points on this clone: Antigen unknown.

TCRdb's table, derived via immunoSEQ multiplex PCR, lists solely in-frame clones and lacks some. The data hold approximately 740,000 clones, with nearly 95% observed a single time. The chain recombines TRBV19 with TRBJ2-1; perhaps TRBD1 as D (6 bases). This receptor was taken from a man aged 25 to 45 in good health. Material: naive CD8+ T cells sorted from blood. CDR3 in DNA: TGTGCCAGCCTGGACAGAAAATACAATGAGCAGTTCTTC. Protein sequence: CASLDRKYNEQFF. Full variable domain (missing parts from reference TRBV19 and TRBJ2-1): DGGITQSPKYLFRKEGQNVTLSCEQNLNHDAMYWYRQDPGQGLRLIYYSQIVNDFQKGDIAEGYSVSREKKESFPLTVTSAQKNPTAFYLCASLDRKYNEQFFGPGTRLTVL.